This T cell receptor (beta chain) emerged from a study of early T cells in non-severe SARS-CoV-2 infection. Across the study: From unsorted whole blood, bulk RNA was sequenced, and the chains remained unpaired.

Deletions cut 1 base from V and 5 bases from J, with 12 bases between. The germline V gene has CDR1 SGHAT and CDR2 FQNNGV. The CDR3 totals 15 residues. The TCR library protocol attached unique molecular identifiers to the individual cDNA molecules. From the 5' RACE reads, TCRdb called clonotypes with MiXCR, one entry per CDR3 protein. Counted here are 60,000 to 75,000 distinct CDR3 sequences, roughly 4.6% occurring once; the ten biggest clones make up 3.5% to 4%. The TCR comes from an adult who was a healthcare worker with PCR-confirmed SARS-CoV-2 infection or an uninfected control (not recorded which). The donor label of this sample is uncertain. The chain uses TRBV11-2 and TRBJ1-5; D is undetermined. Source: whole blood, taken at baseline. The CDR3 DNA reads TGTGCCAGCAGCTTAGGAGGCTCGCCTTATCAGCCCCAGCATTTT. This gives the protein CASSLGGSPYQPQHF.